This entry lists 23 T cell receptor beta chains sequenced from one sample in a study of cytomegalovirus exposure and HLA in healthy donors. Primers: 60 Vbeta forward and 13 Jbeta reverse. Some clones are missing from TCRdb's copy, which holds only in-frame ones; the method was immunoSEQ multiplex PCR. In the table there are more than 95,000 clones, about four fifths of which are singletons. Sequenced material: PBMCs. The receptors here all came from a woman in her 70s in good health and CMV-seropositive.

In its sample, this clone was seen once. The chain is built from TRBV28 and TRBJ2-5, with a tentative D call TRBD1 (5 bases). Germline CDR1 MDHEN, CDR2 SYDVKM. V lost 7 bases to trimming and J lost 2 bases, with 17 bases between them. CDR3 length: 15 residues. The CDR3 is CASTLRVGLQETQYF. DNA for the CDR3: TGTGCCAGCACCTTACGGGTGGGGCTGCAAGAGACCCAGTACTTC. Full variable domain (outside the CDR3, taken from reference TRBV28 and TRBJ2-5): DVKVTQSSRYLVKRTGEKVFLECVQDMDHENMFWYRQDPGLGLRLIYFSYDVKMKEKGDIPEGYSVSREKKERFSLILESASTNQTSMYLCASTLRVGLQETQYFGPGTRLLVL.

The V gene is TRBV27, the J gene TRBJ1-6; D is perhaps TRBD1 (5 bases). This CDR3 region has 14 residues. In germline, CDR1 is MNHEY, CDR2 SMNVEV (reference sequence). The V end was cut by 1 base, the J end by 8 bases, with 9 bases between. As DNA, the CDR3 is TGTGCCAGCAGTTTATGGGGCCGGGATTCACCCCTCCACTTT. This encodes CASSLWGRDSPLHF.

This chain links TRBV7-8 with TRBJ2-7; 10 nucleotides align to TRBD2. Germline V gene sequence: CDR1 SGHVS, CDR2 FQNEAQ. This CDR3 spans 14 amino acids. V shed 4 bases, J shed 5 bases, and the junction held 5 bases outside the gene matches. The CDR3 spells CASSSSGGADEQYF. The CDR3 region has the DNA TGTGCCAGCAGCTCAAGCGGGGGGGCCGACGAGCAGTACTTC.

J is TRBJ2-7 and V is TRBV12-5; a possible D gene is TRBD2 (5 bases). Germline V CDR1 and CDR2: LGHNT, FRNRAP. The CDR3 is made up of 16 amino acids. Trimming cost V 0 bases and J 5 bases, with 17 bases left between them. The CDR3 sequence is CASGLVLEQVQNEQYF. The CDR3 DNA reads as TGTGCTAGTGGTTTGGTACTAGAGCAGGTCCAAAACGAGCAGTACTTC.

The chain is built from TRBV7-9 and TRBJ2-1; the match to TRBD1 covers 9 bases. Germline trimming cut 5 bases from V and 4 bases from J; bases unmatched to any gene: 9. This CDR3 comprises 16 residues. Germline V CDR1 and CDR2: SEHNR, FQNEAQ (reference sequence). CDR3 loop: CASSTNRGQTYNEQFF. The CDR3 DNA is TGTGCCAGCAGCACAAACAGGGGGCAGACATACAATGAGCAGTTCTTC.

The chain has TRBV28 and TRBJ2-2; TRBD2 agrees at 7 bases. CDR1 is MDHEN, CDR2 SYDVKM, per germline. The CDR3 totals 14 residues. V shed 6 bases and J 4 bases; nucleotides not matched to a gene: 5. The CDR3 reads CASRREGSTGELFF. The CDR3 DNA sequence: TGTGCCAGCAGGAGGGAGGGGTCCACCGGGGAGCTGTTTTTT.

V gene TRBV10-3 combines with J gene TRBJ2-7; 9 bases line up with TRBD1. The junction had 4 bases not matched to a gene; V was cut back by 6 bases and J by 4 bases. There are 13 residues in the CDR3. The V gene's germline CDR1 is ENHRY and CDR2 SYGVKD. DNA of the CDR3: TGTGCCATCAGGCGACAGGGGGGGTACGAGCAGTACTTC. Amino acid sequence: CAIRRQGGYEQYF.

In its sample, this clone was seen once. Compared with germline, one end of the junction differs, possibly owing to a read error. The CDR3 region is CSSSLTSGSVETQYF. Written as DNA, the CDR3 is TGTTCCAGCAGCTTAACTAGCGGGAGCGTAGAGACCCAGTACTTC. The rearrangement joins TRBV7-9 to TRBJ2-5; 11 bases are a match to TRBD2. CDR3 length equals 15 residues. Germline values: CDR1 SEHNR, CDR2 FQNEAQ (reference sequence). The complete variable domain, with remaining parts taken from reference TRBV7-9 and TRBJ2-5, reads DTGVSQNPRHKITKRGQNVTFRCDPISEHNRLYWYRQTLGQGPEFLTYFQNEAQLEKSRLLSDRFSAERPKGSFSTLEIQRTEQGDSAMYLCSSSLTSGSVETQYFGPGTRLLVL.

This clone was found once. The V call is TRBV6-5, the J call TRBJ1-5, with 9 nucleotides matching TRBD1. Germline V lookup: CDR1 MNHEY, CDR2 SVGAGI. The CDR3 consists of 14 residues. V lost 5 bases and J lost 8; bases outside the gene matches: 7. Here the CDR3 DNA reads TGTGCCAGCAGTGTATGGACAGGGGAGGAGCCCCAGCATTTT. It yields the protein CASSVWTGEEPQHF.

V gene TRBV7-2 combines with J gene TRBJ2-7, with D possibly being TRBD1 (6 bases). Trimming pared 5 bases from V and 12 bases from J, leaving 29 bases between. The CDR3 loop spans 16 amino acids. Germline loops: CDR1 SGHTA, CDR2 FQGNSA. CDR3 in DNA: TGTGCCAGCAGCCCCCTGGGTGCAGGGGATCTTACGAGTGGGTACTTC. Translation: CASSPLGAGDLTSGYF.

This clone was counted a few times. The chain has TRBV28 and TRBJ1-1; TRBD1 matches at 9 bases. Germline V gene lookup returns CDR1 MDHEN and CDR2 SYDVKM. The J segment lost 4 bases and the V segment lost 7 bases, leaving 10 bases of the junction unmatched. The CDR3 runs to 15 residues. The CDR3 loop is CASIPAGTGSTEAFF. CDR3 nucleotide sequence: TGTGCCAGCATCCCCGCCGGGACAGGGAGCACTGAAGCTTTCTTT.

The V call is TRBV21-1, the J call TRBJ2-6; the DNA was not compared with TRBD2, the D call given in the table. TRBV21-1 is designated a pseudogene. The CDR3 covers 20 residues. This chain's CDR3 is CASSPGGRGDPLSGANVLTF. DNA for the CDR3: TGTGCCAGCAGCCCCGGGGGGAGGGGTGACCCACTCTCTGGGGCCAACGTCCTGACTTTC.

As regards this clone: The same CDR3 can be traced to other DNA sequences in this sample. This rearrangement joins TRBV30 to TRBJ1-5; 7 nucleotides align to TRBD1. The CDR3 is made up of 18 amino acids. Germline V lookup: CDR1 GTSNPN, CDR2 SVGIG (reference sequence). Germline trimming cut 5 bases from V and 2 bases from J; bases unmatched to any gene: 18. The CDR3 region is CAWAPGTVPLEGNQPQHF. DNA of the CDR3: TGTGCCTGGGCTCCGGGGACAGTGCCCTTGGAGGGCAATCAGCCCCAGCATTTT.

This sequence joins TRBV5-1 and TRBJ2-2, with D perhaps TRBD1 (6 bases). In germline, CDR1 is SGHRS, CDR2 YFSETQ. The V and J ends lost 4 bases and 8 bases respectively, with 9 bases between them. This CDR3 is built from 12 residues. Here the CDR3 reads CASSDQGGELFF. The CDR3 DNA reads as TGCGCCAGCAGCGATCAGGGGGGGGAGCTGTTTTTT.

V gene TRBV7-9 combines with J gene TRBJ2-1, with D maybe TRBD2 (5 bases). V was cut by 5 bases and J by 6 bases, with 11 bases left in between. Germline loops: CDR1 SEHNR, CDR2 FQNEAQ (reference sequence). The CDR3 has 13 amino acids. The CDR3 nucleotides read TGTGCCAGCAGCCCGGACTGGATCAATGAGCAGTTCTTC. This codes for CASSPDWINEQFF. Using reference TRBV7-9 and TRBJ2-1 for the parts outside the CDR3, the full variable domain is DTGVSQNPRHKITKRGQNVTFRCDPISEHNRLYWYRQTLGQGPEFLTYFQNEAQLEKSRLLSDRFSAERPKGSFSTLEIQRTEQGDSAMYLCASSPDWINEQFFGPGTRLTVL.

The CDR3 DNA reads TGTGCCTGGGACCAAAACTCCCTAGCGGGAGGCCCTCACGAGCAGTACTTC. Residues: CAWDQNSLAGGPHEQYF. The chain joins TRBV30 to TRBJ2-7; 11 nucleotides match TRBD2. In germline, CDR1 is GTSNPN, CDR2 SVGIG (reference sequence). The length of the CDR3 is 17 residues. The V and J ends lost 5 bases and 5 bases, in that order; junction bases with no gene match: 17.

The J gene is TRBJ1-5, the V gene TRBV10-3, with D perhaps matching TRBD1 (6 bases). Germline CDR1 is ENHRY and CDR2 is SYGVKD. Trimming pared 3 bases from V and 4 bases from J, leaving 10 bases between. The CDR3 is 14 amino acids. The CDR3 sequence is CAISELQGNQPQHF. CDR3 coding DNA: TGTGCCATCAGTGAATTGCAGGGGAATCAGCCCCAGCATTTT.

This rearrangement joins TRBV9 to TRBJ1-3; perhaps TRBD1 as D (5 bases). Germline V CDR1 and CDR2: SGDLS, YYNGEE. V was trimmed by 7 bases and J by 3 bases, leaving 14 bases between them. The CDR3 has 14 residues. The CDR3 coding sequence is TGTGCCAGCGGCGCCGGCAGGGTTGGAAACACCATATATTTT. It encodes CASGAGRVGNTIYF.

This sequence joins TRBV5-1 and TRBJ1-4, with a tentative D call TRBD1 (5 bases). V was trimmed by 4 bases and J by 3 bases, leaving 10 bases between them. This CDR3 contains 14 residues. Germline-derived CDR1 and CDR2 are SGHRS and YFSETQ. For the CDR3, the DNA is TGCGCCAGCAGCGAAGACAGAGCTAATGAAAAACTGTTTTTT. Translating gives CASSEDRANEKLFF.

The chain carries TRBV2 and TRBJ1-5; D possibly corresponds to TRBD1 (6 bases). V was pared by 2 bases and J by 3 bases, with 17 bases between. The CDR3 has 17 amino acids. Germline V gives CDR1 SNHLY, CDR2 FYNNEI. This CDR3 is CASSEKSGQSLNQPQHF. The CDR3 nucleotides are TGTGCCAGCAGTGAAAAAAGCGGACAGTCCCTCAATCAGCCCCAGCATTTT.

This clone has just a few counts. The chain is built from TRBV5-1 and TRBJ2-5; 7 bases are shared with TRBD1. This CDR3 region has 15 residues. Germline-derived CDR1 and CDR2 are SGHRS and YFSETQ. V was pared by 0 bases and J by 2 bases, with 4 bases of the junction left unmatched. In DNA, the CDR3 is TGCGCCAGCAGCTTGGGCCTGGGACAGCAAGAGACCCAGTACTTC. Translation gives CASSLGLGQQETQYF.

This clone was picked up one time. The chain joins TRBV5-5 to TRBJ2-7, with 7 positions matching TRBD1. The V and J ends lost 1 base and 6 bases, in that order; junction bases with no gene match: 4. Looked up from germline, CDR1 is SGHKS and CDR2 is YYEKEE (reference sequence). CDR3 length equals 13 residues. CDR3 coding DNA: TGTGCCAGCAGCTTGTCAGGGGGTCGCGAGCAGTACTTC. Amino acids: CASSLSGGREQYF.

Worth noting for this clone: The junction departs from the called germline gene at one end, perhaps through a read error. V gene TRBV10-3 combines with J gene TRBJ2-7; no clear D gene. CDR1 is ENHRY, CDR2 SYGVKD, per germline. This CDR3 is built from 13 residues. DNA for the CDR3: TGTGCCATCACTGAGACAAGCTCCTACGAGCAGTACTTC. Residues: CAITETSSYEQYF.